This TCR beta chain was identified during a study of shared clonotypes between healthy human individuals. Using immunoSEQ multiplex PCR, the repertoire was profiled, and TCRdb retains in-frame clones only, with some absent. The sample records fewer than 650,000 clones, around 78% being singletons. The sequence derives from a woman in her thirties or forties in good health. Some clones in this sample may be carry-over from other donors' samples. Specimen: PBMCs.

CDR3 DNA: TGCGCCAGCAGCTTGGTTTTCTACGAGCAGTACTTC. Protein sequence: CASSLVFYEQYF. J is TRBJ2-7 and V is TRBV5-1; D gene unclear. The CDR3 totals 12 residues. Looked up from germline, CDR1 is SGHRS and CDR2 is YFSETQ. Trimming left V 0 bases short and J 3 bases short, with 4 bases between.